One T cell receptor (beta chain) is described in this entry. Its antigen is undetermined. The CDR3 is made up of 16 amino acids. The V end was cut by 0 bases, the J end by 1 base, with 7 bases between. Germline CDR1 is LGHNA and CDR2 is YSLEER. This sample was taken from a study of resident and recirculating memory T cells in vitiligo. About the study: Samples were epidermis from two lesional and two nonlesional sites, plus PBMCs. Whole samples, not sorted cells, were homogenized and used for genomic DNA extraction.

Stable patients also lacked confetti depigmentation, a sign of active vitiligo. Profiling relied on immunoSEQ multiplex PCR, and the TCRdb table lists in-frame clones only, not all of them. Among 40,000 to 50,000 clones listed, about 90% were seen once. The study, taken as a whole, reports: Non-conserved TCRs across sites and patients suggested distinct clones per lesion.

The TCR sequence derives from a male donor with vitiligo. Sequencing was performed on blood. The V gene is TRBV4-3, the J gene TRBJ2-6; D may be TRBD1 (6 bases). CDR3 in DNA: TGCGCCAGCAGCCAAGATAGGGGGTCTGGGGCCAACGTCCTGACTTTC. This codes for CASSQDRGSGANVLTF.